A single sample gave rise to the 5 T cell receptor beta chains below, sequenced in a study of shared clonotypes between healthy human individuals. Data came from immunoSEQ multiplex PCR; TCRdb stores just in-frame clones and leaves some out. The data contain about 2.3 million clones, 80% to 95% of them singletons. Sequencing used naive CD4+ T cells from PBMCs. Subset given: CD45RA+ positively selected. The receptors were sampled from a man younger than 35 in good health. Some clones in this sample may be carry-over from other donors' samples.

This chain connects TRBV29-1 to TRBJ1-4; TRBD1 is a possible D gene (6 bases). V lost 3 bases to trimming and J lost 7 bases, with 12 bases between them. This CDR3 has 13 amino acids. Germline V CDR1 and CDR2: SQVTM, ANQGSEA. CDR3 in DNA: TGCAGCGTTGAGGCTGGGGGCTCTGAAAAACTGTTTTTT. Translating it yields CSVEAGGSEKLFF.

V and J are TRBV28 and TRBJ1-1; D may be TRBD1 (6 bases). V lost 7 bases to trimming and J lost 4 bases, with 16 bases between them. The CDR3 runs 14 residues. Looked up from germline, CDR1 is MDHEN and CDR2 is SYDVKM. The CDR3 bases are TGTGCCAGCATCACTGAAGGGGGGCGCACTGAAGCTTTCTTT. The encoded protein is CASITEGGRTEAFF.

This clone was seen once. The J gene is TRBJ2-3, the V gene TRBV4-3, with 9 bases aligning to TRBD2. The germline V gene encodes CDR1 LGHNA and CDR2 YSLEER. The CDR3 contains 17 residues. V trimming: 0 bases; J trimming: 1 base; junction bases outside the gene matches: 5. The CDR3 nucleotides are TGCGCCAGCAGCCAAGATCGAGCGGGAGGAGGCACAGATACGCAGTATTTT. Translating gives CASSQDRAGGGTDTQYF.

The rearrangement links TRBV7-9 to TRBJ2-1, with no clear D. V was cut by 0 bases and J by 7 bases, with 10 bases left in between. The germline gives CDR1 SEHNR, CDR2 FQNEAQ (reference sequence). The CDR3 is 14 amino acids. This chain's CDR3 is CASSLAQTVNEQFF. The CDR3 DNA is TGTGCCAGCAGCTTAGCGCAAACAGTAAATGAGCAGTTCTTC. The whole variable domain, filled in from reference TRBV7-9 and TRBJ2-1, reads DTGVSQNPRHKITKRGQNVTFRCDPISEHNRLYWYRQTLGQGPEFLTYFQNEAQLEKSRLLSDRFSAERPKGSFSTLEIQRTEQGDSAMYLCASSLAQTVNEQFFGPGTRLTVL.

This chain's CDR3 is CASSQDQGGLIGYTF. In DNA, the CDR3 is TGTGCCAGCAGCCAAGATCAGGGGGGTCTGATTGGCTACACCTTC. The chain combines TRBV4-2 with TRBJ1-2, with 7 positions matching TRBD1. This CDR3 is built from 15 residues. Germline CDR1 is LGHNA and CDR2 is YNFKEQ. The V gene end was trimmed by 0 bases and the J gene end by 7 bases; junction bases not matched to a gene: 8.